The rows below give T cell receptor beta chains drawn from one sample of a study of T cell responses to AZD1222 COVID-19 vaccine. The table came from immunoSEQ multiplex PCR; TCRdb's copy has only in-frame clones and leaves some out. The repertoire consists of 180,000 or so clones, with about 88% occurring once and the leading ten covering around 26%. Sequenced here: peripheral blood, sampled 28 days after the second AZD1222 dose. The origin of the receptors is an adult who received the AZD1222 COVID-19 vaccine. Each CDR3 is given without its conserved first and last residue. Each record gives: J gene, V gene, CDR3 length, CDR3 protein.

j_gene: TRBJ2-1
v_gene: TRBV5-8
len: 14
CDR3aa: ASTGGTSGPRWEQF

j_gene: TRBJ1-5
v_gene: TRBV6-5
len: 13
CDR3aa: ASSRDRERFQPQH

j_gene: TRBJ2-5
v_gene: TRBV29-1
len: 11
CDR3aa: SDIPGGLETQY

j_gene: TRBJ2-1
v_gene: TRBV4-3
len: 13
CDR3aa: ASSVGRGSYNEQF

j_gene: TRBJ2-2
v_gene: TRBV3-1/TRBV3-2
len: 15
CDR3aa: ASSQDLGQGDPGELF

j_gene: TRBJ2-2
v_gene: TRBV7-3
len: 13
CDR3aa: ASSLLGLNAGELF

j_gene: TRBJ1-2
v_gene: TRBV5-4
len: 11
CDR3aa: ASHPAGGYGYT

j_gene: TRBJ1-1
v_gene: TRBV12-3/TRBV12-4
len: 11
CDR3aa: ASRATGITEAF

j_gene: TRBJ2-1
v_gene: TRBV4-2
len: 15
CDR3aa: ASSQDSSGRAYNEQF

j_gene: TRBJ1-4
v_gene: TRBV9
len: 15
CDR3aa: ASSVDYRPDVFEKLF

j_gene: TRBJ1-2
v_gene: TRBV4-2
len: 13
CDR3aa: ASSQESGGADGYT

j_gene: TRBJ1-4
v_gene: TRBV5-6
len: 13
CDR3aa: ASSLRGVRAEKLF

j_gene: TRBJ2-1
v_gene: TRBV30
len: 14
CDR3aa: AWRTLAQGSYNEQF

j_gene: TRBJ2-3
v_gene: TRBV6-2/TRBV6-3
len: 14
CDR3aa: ASSYSAGTSTDTQY

j_gene: TRBJ1-1
v_gene: TRBV27
len: 11
CDR3aa: ASSFSRLTEAF

j_gene: TRBJ2-7
v_gene: TRBV7-2
len: 11
CDR3aa: ASSFSGPYEQY

j_gene: TRBJ2-6
v_gene: TRBV28
len: 13
CDR3aa: ASSGEPSGANVLT

j_gene: TRBJ1-4
v_gene: TRBV5-4
len: 14
CDR3aa: ASSLGRAATNEKLF

j_gene: TRBJ2-1
v_gene: TRBV24-1
len: 14
CDR3aa: ATSDPKGTGRDEQF

j_gene: TRBJ2-7
v_gene: TRBV15
len: 11
CDR3aa: ATSRDRALEQY

j_gene: TRBJ2-3
v_gene: TRBV6-6
len: 11
CDR3aa: ASSLTGTDTQY

j_gene: TRBJ1-2
v_gene: TRBV10-3
len: 14
CDR3aa: AIQLSRATGGSGYT

j_gene: TRBJ2-2
v_gene: TRBV5-1
len: 11
CDR3aa: ASSPIRTGELF

j_gene: TRBJ2-1
v_gene: TRBV6-4
len: 13
CDR3aa: ASSDGTSPYNEQF

j_gene: TRBJ2-5
v_gene: TRBV5-1
len: 13
CDR3aa: ASSLDHRGQETQY

j_gene: TRBJ2-7
v_gene: TRBV5-1
len: 14
CDR3aa: ASSLGTSGGNYEQY

j_gene: TRBJ2-7
v_gene: TRBV7-8
len: 12
CDR3aa: ASSLVLAGGSKN

j_gene: TRBJ2-7
v_gene: TRBV7-2
len: 15
CDR3aa: ASSRTSGRPQYYEQY

j_gene: TRBJ2-2
v_gene: TRBV7-6
len: 14
CDR3aa: ASSPHLAGGPGELF

j_gene: TRBJ2-3
v_gene: TRBV20-1
len: 12
CDR3aa: SASPGVSTDTQY

j_gene: TRBJ2-2
v_gene: TRBV12-3/TRBV12-4
len: 11
CDR3aa: ASSGNQGGELF

j_gene: TRBJ2-1
v_gene: TRBV6-2/TRBV6-3
len: 13
CDR3aa: ASSLGSGAYNEQF

j_gene: TRBJ2-2
v_gene: TRBV11-3
len: 11
CDR3aa: ASSGTSLGELF

j_gene: TRBJ1-5
v_gene: TRBV2
len: 12
CDR3aa: ASSDGGIWQPQH

j_gene: TRBJ1-5
v_gene: TRBV5-6
len: 12
CDR3aa: ASSLLSNNQPQH

j_gene: TRBJ1-2
v_gene: TRBV2
len: 11
CDR3aa: ASRAGGDYGYT